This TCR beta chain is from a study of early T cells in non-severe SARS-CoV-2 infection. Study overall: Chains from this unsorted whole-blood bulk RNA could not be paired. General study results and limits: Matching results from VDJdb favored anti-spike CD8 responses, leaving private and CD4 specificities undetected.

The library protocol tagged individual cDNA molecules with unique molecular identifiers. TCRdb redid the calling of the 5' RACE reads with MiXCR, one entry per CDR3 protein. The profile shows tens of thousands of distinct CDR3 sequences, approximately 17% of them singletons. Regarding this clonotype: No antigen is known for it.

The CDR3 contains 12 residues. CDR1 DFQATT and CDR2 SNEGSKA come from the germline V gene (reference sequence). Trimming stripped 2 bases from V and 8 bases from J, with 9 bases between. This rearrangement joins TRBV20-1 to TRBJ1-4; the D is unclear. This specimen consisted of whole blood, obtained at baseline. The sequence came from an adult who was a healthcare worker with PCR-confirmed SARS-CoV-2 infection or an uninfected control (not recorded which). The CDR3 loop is CSARQTWEKLFF. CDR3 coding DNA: TGCAGTGCTAGACAAACCTGGGAAAAACTGTTTTTT.